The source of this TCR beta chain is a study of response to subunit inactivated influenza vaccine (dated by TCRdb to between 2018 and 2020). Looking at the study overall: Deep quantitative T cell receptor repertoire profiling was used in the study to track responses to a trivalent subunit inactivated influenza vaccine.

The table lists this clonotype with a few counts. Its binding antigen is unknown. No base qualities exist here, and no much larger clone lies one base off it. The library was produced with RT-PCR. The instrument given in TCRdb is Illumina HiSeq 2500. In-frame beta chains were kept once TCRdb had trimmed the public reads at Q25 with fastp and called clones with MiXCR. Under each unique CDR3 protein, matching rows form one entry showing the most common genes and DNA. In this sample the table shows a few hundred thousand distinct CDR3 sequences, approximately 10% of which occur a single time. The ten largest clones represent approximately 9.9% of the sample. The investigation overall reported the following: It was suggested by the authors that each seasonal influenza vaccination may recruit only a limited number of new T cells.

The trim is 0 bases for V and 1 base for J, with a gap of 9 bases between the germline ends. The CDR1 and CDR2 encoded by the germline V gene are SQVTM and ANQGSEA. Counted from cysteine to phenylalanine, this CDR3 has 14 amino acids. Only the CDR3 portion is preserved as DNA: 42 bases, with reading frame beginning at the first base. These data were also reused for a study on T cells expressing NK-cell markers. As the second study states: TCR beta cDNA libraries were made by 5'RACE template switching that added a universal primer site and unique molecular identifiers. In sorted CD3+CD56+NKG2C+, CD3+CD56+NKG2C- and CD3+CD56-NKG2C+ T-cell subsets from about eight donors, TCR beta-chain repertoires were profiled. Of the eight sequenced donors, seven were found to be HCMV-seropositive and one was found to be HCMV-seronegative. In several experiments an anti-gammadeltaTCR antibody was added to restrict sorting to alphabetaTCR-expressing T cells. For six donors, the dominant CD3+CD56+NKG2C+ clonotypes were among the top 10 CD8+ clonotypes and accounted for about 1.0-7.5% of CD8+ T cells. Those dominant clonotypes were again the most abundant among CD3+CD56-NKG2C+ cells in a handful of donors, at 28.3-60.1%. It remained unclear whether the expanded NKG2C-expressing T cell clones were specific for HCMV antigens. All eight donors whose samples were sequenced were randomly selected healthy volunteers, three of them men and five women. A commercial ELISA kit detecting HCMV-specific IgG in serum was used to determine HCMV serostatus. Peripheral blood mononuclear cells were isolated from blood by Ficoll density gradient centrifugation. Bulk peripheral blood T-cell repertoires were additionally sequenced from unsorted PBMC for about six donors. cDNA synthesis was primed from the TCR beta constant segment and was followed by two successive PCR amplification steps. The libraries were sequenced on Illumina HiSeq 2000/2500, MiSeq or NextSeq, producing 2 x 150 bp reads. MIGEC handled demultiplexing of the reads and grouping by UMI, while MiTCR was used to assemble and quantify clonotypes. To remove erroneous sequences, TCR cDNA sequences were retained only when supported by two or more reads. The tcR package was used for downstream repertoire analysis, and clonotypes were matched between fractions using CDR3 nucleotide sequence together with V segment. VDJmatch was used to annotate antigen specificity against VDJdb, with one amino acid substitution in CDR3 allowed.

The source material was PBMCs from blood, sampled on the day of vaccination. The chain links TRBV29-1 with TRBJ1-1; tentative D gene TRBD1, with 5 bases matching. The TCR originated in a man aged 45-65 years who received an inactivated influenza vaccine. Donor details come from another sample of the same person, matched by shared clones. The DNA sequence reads TGCAGCGTTGAAGACCATAGGGGGAACACTGAAGCTTTCTTT. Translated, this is CSVEDHRGNTEAFF.